These 30 T cell receptor beta chains originate from one sample sequenced in a study of blood T cell repertoires in COVID-19. Repertoires were generated with immunoSEQ multiplex PCR, while TCRdb's copy carries only in-frame clones and drops some. The data show fewer than 350,000 clones, 88% seen once. The sequenced sample was PBMCs or T cells enriched from blood (not recorded which). The receptors come from an older woman in a cohort exposed to, infected with or recovered from COVID-19 (not recorded which).

CDR3: CASSLVGVQETQYF. The CDR3 coding sequence is TGTGCCAGCAGCTTGGTGGGAGTCCAAGAGACCCAGTACTTC. The J gene is TRBJ2-5, the V gene TRBV5-5; maybe TRBD2 (5 bases). Trimming pared 0 bases from V and 1 base from J, leaving 7 bases between. The germline gives CDR1 SGHKS, CDR2 YYEKEE (reference sequence). The CDR3 runs to 14 residues. The full variable domain, its missing parts supplied by reference TRBV5-5 and TRBJ2-5, is DAGVTQSPTHLIKTRGQQVTLRCSPISGHKSVSWYQQVLGQGPQFIFQYYEKEERGRGNFPDRFSARQFPNYSSELNVNALLLGDSALYLCASSLVGVQETQYFGPGTRLLVL.

The chain combines TRBV27 with TRBJ2-1, with a weak D call TRBD1 (6 bases). V was shortened by 5 bases and J by 7 bases, with 6 bases between the two germline ends. The CDR3 loop spans 11 amino acids. Germline V gives CDR1 MNHEY, CDR2 SMNVEV (reference sequence). The CDR3 loop is CASSRGNEQFF. The CDR3 DNA sequence: TGTGCCAGCAGTAGGGGGAATGAGCAGTTCTTC.

The chain joins TRBV28 to TRBJ2-7, with no clear D. CDR1 and CDR2 from the germline V gene are MDHEN and SYDVKM. The CDR3 totals 18 residues. V lost 5 bases, J lost 0 bases, and 23 bases lay in between. For the CDR3, the DNA is TGTGCCAGCAGTCGCCCGACGGGTTTAAGATTGAGCTCCTACGAGCAGTACTTC. Translated, it gives CASSRPTGLRLSSYEQYF.

V is TRBV5-1 and J is TRBJ2-1, with 9 bases fitting TRBD2. J lost 3 bases, V lost 3 bases, and 10 bases had no gene match. CDR3 size: 17 residues. Per germline, CDR1 SGHRS and CDR2 YFSETQ. DNA of the CDR3: TGCGCCAGCAGCTCTGGGCCTGCGGGAGGGGGCTACAATGAGCAGTTCTTC. This sequence encodes CASSSGPAGGGYNEQFF.

The chain links TRBV9 to TRBJ2-1; a weak D match, TRBD2 (6 bases). The germline V gene has CDR1 SGDLS and CDR2 YYNGEE. V was cut by 2 bases and J by 2 bases, with 11 bases left in between. CDR3 size: 15 residues. The CDR3 DNA follows: TGTGCCAGCAGCGTTGGCGGGAATACCTACAATGAGCAGTTCTTC. Protein: CASSVGGNTYNEQFF.

This clone appeared a single time. The chain uses TRBV6-5 and TRBJ2-7; TRBD1 matches at 7 bases. Unmatched junction bases numbered 4, after V lost 4 bases and J lost 1 base. Germline lookup yields CDR1 MNHEY and CDR2 SVGAGI. The CDR3 spans 14 residues. CDR3 nucleotides: TGTGCCAGCAGTTCTTGGACAGGATCCTACGAGCAGTACTTC. This translates into CASSSWTGSYEQYF.

The chain has TRBV27 and TRBJ2-7; 7 nucleotides agree with TRBD1. V lost 3 bases, J lost 4 bases, and 12 bases stayed unmatched. The CDR3 runs 16 residues. Germline V CDR1 and CDR2: MNHEY, SMNVEV (reference sequence). The DNA of the CDR3 is TGTGCCAGCAGTTTTAAGTCGGGACAGCCCCCTTACGAGCAGTACTTC. This codes for CASSFKSGQPPYEQYF.

The gene calls are TRBV28 and TRBJ2-3; D might be TRBD1 (5 bases). V gave up 8 bases and J gave up 0 bases, with 12 bases separating them. CDR1 and CDR2 from the germline V gene are MDHEN and SYDVKM. This CDR3 is built from 14 residues. The CDR3 is CASATEPSTDTQYF. The CDR3 coding sequence is TGTGCCAGCGCGACAGAACCTAGCACAGATACGCAGTATTTT.

This chain joins TRBV28 and TRBJ2-7; 10 bases are a match to TRBD1. This CDR3 is 15 amino acids long. The V gene end was trimmed by 5 bases and the J gene end by 1 base; junction bases not matched to a gene: 5. The germline V gene encodes CDR1 MDHEN and CDR2 SYDVKM. CDR3 sequence (DNA): TGTGCCAGCAGTGGGGGACAGGGGCTATCCTACGAGCAGTACTTC. Its protein is CASSGGQGLSYEQYF.

This chain uses TRBV10-2 with TRBJ2-7; 15 positions match TRBD2. The CDR3 totals 17 residues. Germline trimming cut 6 bases from V and 3 bases from J; bases unmatched to any gene: 9. Germline loops: CDR1 WSHSY, CDR2 SAAADI. CDR3 nucleotide sequence: TGCGCCAGCAGAATGGGACTAGCGGGAGGATATAACTACGAGCAGTACTTC. As protein: CASRMGLAGGYNYEQYF.

V usage is TRBV7-6 and J usage is TRBJ2-5, with 8 bases fitting TRBD2. J lost 2 bases, V lost 2 bases, and 4 bases had no gene match. The CDR3 is made up of 15 amino acids. Germline CDR1 and CDR2: SGHVS and FNYEAQ. CDR3 amino acids: CASSLYGGDQETQYF. CDR3 in DNA: TGTGCCAGCAGCTTATACGGGGGGGATCAAGAGACCCAGTACTTC.

The chain joins TRBV5-1 to TRBJ1-5; D possibly corresponds to TRBD1 (6 bases). Germline V CDR1 and CDR2: SGHRS, YFSETQ. Between the trimmed V and J ends, which lost 0 bases and 7 bases, there was a span of 11 bases. The CDR3 contains 14 residues. The chain's CDR3 is CASSLEGGTQPQHF. CDR3 in DNA: TGCGCCAGCAGCTTGGAGGGGGGGACCCAGCCCCAGCATTTT.

The CDR3 DNA reads as TGTGCCAGCAGCGTAGATCTGGGCACGAACACTGAAGCTTTCTTT. Protein: CASSVDLGTNTEAFF. J is TRBJ1-1 and V is TRBV9; D gene unclear. Trimming pared 0 bases from V and 1 base from J, leaving 10 bases between. Germline-derived CDR1 and CDR2 are SGDLS and YYNGEE. The CDR3 sequence is 15 residues long.

The chain couples TRBV5-5 to TRBJ2-5; 8 nucleotides line up with TRBD1. Unmatched junction bases numbered 2, after V lost 0 bases and J lost 4 bases. The CDR3 runs 14 residues. The germline CDR1 and CDR2 sequences are SGHKS and YYEKEE (reference sequence). The CDR3 region is CASSLARGRETQYF. CDR3 coding DNA: TGTGCCAGCAGCTTGGCCAGGGGGCGAGAGACCCAGTACTTC.

This chain links TRBV6-2 or TRBV6-3 with TRBJ1-5, with 9 bases that match TRBD1. CDR3 length equals 17 residues. V was pared by 7 bases and J by 1 base, with 11 bases of the junction left unmatched. Germline V gene data show CDR1 as MNHEY and CDR2 as SVGEGT. Written as DNA, the CDR3 is TGTGCCAGCACCCCGGGACAGGGTCTTTGGAGCAATCAGCCCCAGCATTTT. It codes for CASTPGQGLWSNQPQHF.

The chain uses TRBV19 and TRBJ2-2; weak D call: TRBD1 (6 bases). Per the germline V gene, CDR1 is LNHDA and CDR2 is SQIVND (reference sequence). The CDR3 spans 13 residues. V dropped 9 bases and J dropped 0 bases, with 8 bases sitting between them. In DNA, the CDR3 is TGTGCCAGCAGGACAGCGAACACCGGGGAGCTGTTTTTT. Its translation: CASRTANTGELFF.

The chain employs TRBV30 and TRBJ2-1, with D possibly being TRBD2 (6 bases). Trimming cost V 3 bases and J 0 bases, with 15 bases left between them. The CDR3 length is 16 residues. CDR1 GTSNPN and CDR2 SVGIG come from the germline V gene (reference sequence). Written as DNA, the CDR3 is TGTGCCTGGAGCTCCCCTGGGGGGAGCTCCTACAATGAGCAGTTCTTC. Amino acid sequence: CAWSSPGGSSYNEQFF.

The chain has TRBV10-1 and TRBJ1-2, with D unresolved. V was pared by 0 bases and J by 4 bases, with 6 bases between. CDR1 is WNHNN, CDR2 SYGVQD, per germline (reference sequence). There are 13 residues in the CDR3. CDR3 amino acids: CASSESRGYGYTF. Written as DNA, the CDR3 is TGCGCCAGCAGTGAGTCCCGCGGCTATGGCTACACCTTC.

The rearrangement links TRBV7-3 to TRBJ1-2, with D possibly being TRBD1 (5 bases). Per the germline V gene, CDR1 is SGHTA and CDR2 is FQGTGA. The CDR3 totals 13 residues. Trimming took 5 bases from V and 9 from J, leaving 16 bases between them. The CDR3 DNA follows: TGTGCCAGCAGCCCAGGACACAACGAGCGCTACACCTTC. Translation: CASSPGHNERYTF. Full variable domain (rest looked up from reference TRBV7-3 and TRBJ1-2): GAGVSQTPSNKVTEKGKYVELRCDPISGHTALYWYRQSLGQGPEFLIYFQGTGAADDSGLPNDRFFAVRPEGSVSTLKIQRTERGDSAVYLCASSPGHNERYTFGSGTRLTVV.

J is TRBJ1-2 and V is TRBV2; D gene ambiguous. In germline, CDR1 is SNHLY, CDR2 FYNNEI. This CDR3 is 13 amino acids long. The V end was cut by 8 bases, the J end by 8 bases, with 18 bases between. CDR3 nucleotides: TGTGCCAGCGCCTTAGTCTTAGGAGGGGGCTACACCTTC. Translation: CASALVLGGGYTF.

This chain links TRBV2 with TRBJ2-3; D gene unclear. V was shortened by 6 bases and J by 4 bases, with 14 bases between the two germline ends. The CDR3 totals 14 residues. Per germline, CDR1 SNHLY and CDR2 FYNNEI. The CDR3 region is CASRASALADTQYF. CDR3 in DNA: TGTGCCAGCAGGGCCTCCGCCCTCGCAGATACGCAGTATTTT.

V and J are TRBV7-9 and TRBJ2-5; TRBD1 agrees at 7 bases. Looked up from germline, CDR1 is SEHNR and CDR2 is FQNEAQ (reference sequence). The junction had 4 bases not matched to a gene; V was cut back by 4 bases and J by 2 bases. The CDR3 sequence is 14 residues long. The CDR3 spells CASSSQGWQETQYF. CDR3 bases: TGTGCCAGCAGCTCACAGGGGTGGCAAGAGACCCAGTACTTC.

This clone was seen once. The chain couples TRBV2 to TRBJ1-5; 8 positions match TRBD1. Germline loops: CDR1 SNHLY, CDR2 FYNNEI. The V segment lost 7 bases and the J segment 1 base; nucleotides outside the gene matches: 3. The CDR3 loop spans 14 amino acids. The CDR3 region is CASNAGGSNQPQHF. The CDR3, as DNA: TGTGCCAGCAACGCAGGGGGCAGCAATCAGCCCCAGCATTTT.

CDR3 nucleotide sequence: TGTGCCTGGAACCCCCTCGAGCGGTACAATGAGCAGTTCTTC. Translation gives CAWNPLERYNEQFF. The V and J genes are TRBV30 and TRBJ2-1; TRBD2 is a possible D gene (5 bases). Germline CDR1 is GTSNPN and CDR2 is SVGIG (reference sequence). With 4 bases removed from V and 4 bases from J, the gap between germline ends came to 14 bases. The CDR3 is 14 residues long.

The CDR3 spells CASSTTGTGHRNEQFF. CDR3 bases: TGTGCCAGCAGTACCACCGGGACAGGGCATAGGAATGAGCAGTTCTTC. The V and J genes are TRBV28 and TRBJ2-1; 9 bases align to TRBD1. V lost 5 bases to trimming and J lost 7 bases; unmatched junction nucleotides: 12. This CDR3 has 16 residues. The germline V gene encodes CDR1 MDHEN and CDR2 SYDVKM.

This chain links TRBV7-6 with TRBJ1-3, with 7 bases lining up with TRBD1. This CDR3 comprises 17 residues. Germline CDR1 is SGHVS and CDR2 is FNYEAQ. V lost 6 bases and J lost 0; bases outside the gene matches: 11. The CDR3 loop is CASRKGGGAGSGNTIYF. CDR3 bases: TGTGCCAGCAGAAAAGGGGGCGGGGCAGGCTCTGGAAACACCATATATTTT.

This sequence joins TRBV9 and TRBJ2-2; D not certain. The V end lost 7 bases, the J end lost 0 bases, and 7 bases lay between the germline ends. In germline, CDR1 is SGDLS, CDR2 YYNGEE. The CDR3 has 13 amino acids. The DNA for the CDR3 is TGTGCCAGCGAAGCGTCGAACACCGGGGAGCTGTTTTTT. Residues: CASEASNTGELFF.

This chain links TRBV3-1 (or the pseudogene TRBV3-2) with TRBJ2-5; D perhaps matches TRBD2 (6 bases). The CDR3 contains 15 residues. V was pared by 7 bases and J by 4 bases, with 19 bases between. CDR1 and CDR2 (germline): LGHDT, YNNKEL (reference sequence). Here the CDR3 reads CASNDYSAGRETQYF. The CDR3 DNA reads TGTGCCAGCAACGACTACTCCGCGGGGAGAGAGACCCAGTACTTC.

The rearrangement uses TRBV11-2 and TRBJ1-3; TRBD1 matches 7 bases. The CDR3 covers 14 residues. The trim removed 5 bases at V and 3 bases at J, leaving 4 bases unmatched. The germline V gene has CDR1 SGHAT and CDR2 FQNNGV. The CDR3 nucleotides read TGTGCCAGCAGCCCCCGACAGGGTGGAAACACCATATATTTT. This gives the protein CASSPRQGGNTIYF.

The chain combines TRBV3-1 (or the pseudogene TRBV3-2) with TRBJ2-7; 8 nucleotides agree with TRBD1. The V and J ends lost 1 base and 4 bases, in that order; junction bases with no gene match: 3. Germline V lookup: CDR1 LGHDT, CDR2 YNNKEL (reference sequence). CDR3 size: 14 residues. DNA for the CDR3: TGTGCCAGCAGCCAAGCGACAGGGGTGTACGAGCAGTACTTC. Protein sequence: CASSQATGVYEQYF.